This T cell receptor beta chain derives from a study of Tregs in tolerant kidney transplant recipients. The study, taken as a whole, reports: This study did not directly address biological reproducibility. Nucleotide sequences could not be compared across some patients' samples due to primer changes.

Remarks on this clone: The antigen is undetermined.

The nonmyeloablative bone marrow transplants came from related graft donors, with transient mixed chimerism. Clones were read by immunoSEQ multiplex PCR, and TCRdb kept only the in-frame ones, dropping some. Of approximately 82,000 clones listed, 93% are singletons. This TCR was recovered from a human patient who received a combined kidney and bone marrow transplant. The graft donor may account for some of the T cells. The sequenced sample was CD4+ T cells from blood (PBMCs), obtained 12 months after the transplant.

The CDR3: CASSPPVNTGELFF. CDR3 nucleotides: TGTGCCAGCTCACCCCCGGTGAACACCGGGGAGCTGTTTTTT. The chain combines TRBV18 with TRBJ2-2; D is undetermined. This CDR3 is 14 amino acids long. Germline V gives CDR1 KGHSH, CDR2 LQKENI. Deletions cut 3 bases from V and 1 base from J, with 6 bases between.